This record covers a single T cell receptor beta chain. The record originates from a study of T cells in Graves' hyperthyroidism and ophthalmopathy. RNA transcripts served as the template for amplifying TCR beta CDR3 regions. The TCR CDR3 was amplified in a first-round RT-PCR using the HTBI primer set. TCRdb redid the calling of the multiplex PCR reads with MiXCR, one entry per CDR3 protein. Here the sample spans almost 600,000 distinct CDR3 sequences, approximately 15% being singletons. Germline loops: CDR1 ENHRY, CDR2 SYGVKD. The CDR3 spans 14 residues. V trimming: 4 bases; J trimming: 4 bases; junction bases outside the gene matches: 4.

This TCR was sampled from a woman aged 30 to 39 with Graves' hyperthyroidism that later progressed to Graves' ophthalmopathy. The chain joins TRBV10-3 to TRBJ1-1; 9 bases line up with TRBD1. Material for sequencing was blood. CDR3 DNA sequence: TGTGCCATCAGTGCGACAGGGGGAGGCACTGAAGCTTTCTTT. This codes for CAISATGGGTEAFF.